A selection of T cell receptor beta chains follows, all from one sample in a study of cytomegalovirus exposure and HLA in healthy donors. Profiled with immunoSEQ multiplex PCR; TCRdb holds only in-frame clones, not every one. Of some 150,000 clones listed, around 77% are singletons. Sequenced: PBMCs. The receptors originated from a man aged 25 to 40 in good health and CMV-seropositive. The CDR3 runs from the conserved cysteine through the conserved F or W. Each record gives: V gene, J gene, CDR3 length, CDR3 protein.

TRBV5-1	TRBJ2-2	18	CASSFKGTSGVNTGELFF
TRBV13	TRBJ1-1	13	CASSPPIRGEAFF
TRBV7-6	TRBJ2-3	17	CASSLWTGDTSTDTQYF
TRBV7-2	TRBJ2-3	16	CASSEGVHTSTDTQYF
TRBV28	TRBJ2-5	12	CASSNPGETQYF
TRBV28	TRBJ2-7	13	CASSPIGGYEQYF
TRBV15	TRBJ2-3	12	CATRGSLGTQYF
TRBV2	TRBJ2-1	14	CASRWTSGYNEQFF
TRBV7-2	TRBJ2-5	17	CASSIRVAGGRQETQYF
TRBV18	TRBJ2-3	15	CASSSGQGEADTQYF
TRBV11-1	TRBJ1-4	18	CAKKKPDRDRATNEKLFF
TRBV7-2	TRBJ1-3	14	CASRVRSSGNTIYF
TRBV19	TRBJ1-1	16	CASSTHGTVMNTEAFF
TRBV7-7	TRBJ2-7	15	CASSPGTGPTYEQYF
TRBV29-1	TRBJ2-7	15	CSVRLAGAQPYEQYF
TRBV5-6	TRBJ2-7	12	CASSTLTNEQYF
TRBV5-4	TRBJ2-2	15	CASSSGLAGSGELFF
TRBV7-5	TRBJ2-7	16	CVRSLVPDRASREQYF
TRBV6-1	TRBJ1-1	15	CASSELPGEIPEAFF
TRBV5-3	TRBJ1-5	16	CARSLEATRGHQPQHF
TRBV6-5	TRBJ2-7	13	CASSLSGGLQQYF
TRBV30	TRBJ1-1	14	CAWSTLDTVTEAFF
TRBV5-1	TRBJ2-3	18	CASSPGTSGGISTDTQYF
TRBV19	TRBJ2-7	13	CASSDRGTYEQYF
TRBV27	TRBJ2-2	12	CASSFRAGELFF
TRBV6-1	TRBJ1-2	13	CASSEDRLYGYTF
TRBV7-9	TRBJ1-1	14	CASSSGQGHTEAFF
TRBV5-1	TRBJ2-6	15	CASSRTGSGANVLTF
TRBV30	TRBJ1-6	15	CAWSRPQGVGSPLHF
TRBV5-1	TRBJ1-1	13	CASSLNGGTEAFF
TRBV1	TRBJ1-2	13	CTSSQGTGDGYTF
TRBV4-1	TRBJ2-3	18	CASSQEATSGQGIDTQYF
TRBV28	TRBJ2-4	18	CASSLERGGWLAKNIQYF
TRBV25-1	TRBJ2-1	16	CASTPPGYSSYNEQFF
TRBV7-6	TRBJ2-5	16	CASSLLGGGSQETQYF
TRBV6-1	TRBJ1-6	15	CASSEAGVPHSPLHF
TRBV16	TRBJ1-4	13	CASSQVRGEKLFF
TRBV6-6	TRBJ2-1	15	CASSSGLAGGYGQFF
TRBV27	TRBJ1-4	14	CASSKGETNEKLFF
TRBV6-5	TRBJ1-2	15	CASSGDRAGGYGYTF
TRBV25-1	TRBJ2-7	15	CASSEWSGYSYEQYF
TRBV29-1	TRBJ1-5	12	CSAQGANQPQHF
TRBV7-9	TRBJ2-5	14	CASSADSTSETQYF
TRBV19	TRBJ1-5	13	CASSKAENQPQHF
TRBV9	TRBJ2-7	13	CASSVDQGNEQYF
TRBV5-6	TRBJ2-3	15	CASSLSGGSTDTQYF
TRBV5-1	TRBJ2-1	16	CASSLVGGGNYNEQFF
TRBV7-9	TRBJ2-1	15	CASSPMTGAESEQFF
TRBV2	TRBJ1-1	14	CASSGSQGNTEAFF
TRBV29-1	TRBJ1-1	14	CSADQQGGNTEAFF
TRBV25-1	TRBJ2-1	14	CASSEGRGGDEQFF
TRBV2	TRBJ2-7	16	CASSVYSGGREYEQYF
TRBV9	TRBJ1-4	15	CASSAQGWPSEKLFF
TRBV2	TRBJ2-7	13	CASSEALRRKQYF
TRBV5-4	TRBJ1-1	14	CASSLDGGVTEAFF
TRBV9	TRBJ1-2	13	CASSPSGDGNLFF
TRBV19	TRBJ2-7	13	CASSKGDSYEQYF
TRBV7-2	TRBJ2-5	15	CASTYLQGLGETQYF
TRBV5-6	TRBJ2-5	13	CASNPGGGETQYF
TRBV4-1	TRBJ2-3	12	CASSHITDTQYF